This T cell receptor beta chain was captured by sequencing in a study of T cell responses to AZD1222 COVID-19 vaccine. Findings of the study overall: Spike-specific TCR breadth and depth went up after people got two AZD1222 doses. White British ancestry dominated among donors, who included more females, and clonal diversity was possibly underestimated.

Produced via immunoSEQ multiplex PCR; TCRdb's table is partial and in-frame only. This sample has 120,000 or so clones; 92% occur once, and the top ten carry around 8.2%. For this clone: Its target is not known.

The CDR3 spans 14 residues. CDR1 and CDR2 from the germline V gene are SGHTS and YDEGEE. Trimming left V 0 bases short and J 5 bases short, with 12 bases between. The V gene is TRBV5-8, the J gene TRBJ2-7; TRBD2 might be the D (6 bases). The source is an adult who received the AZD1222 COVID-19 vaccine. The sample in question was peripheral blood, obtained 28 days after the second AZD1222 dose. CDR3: CASSLGSREDEQYF. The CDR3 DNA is TGTGCCAGCAGCTTGGGGTCCAGGGAGGACGAGCAGTACTTC.